The next 12 T cell receptor beta chains were all read from a single sample in a study of blood T cell repertoires in COVID-19. TCRdb keeps only in-frame clones here, not all; method: immunoSEQ multiplex PCR. The table lists around 59,000 clones, around 88% of them singletons. The specimen was peripheral blood. These receptors were taken from a man aged 60 to 69 with acute or convalescent COVID-19.

V usage is TRBV3-1 (or the pseudogene TRBV3-2) and J usage is TRBJ2-5; 10 nucleotides agree with TRBD1. This CDR3 has 14 amino acids. The germline gives CDR1 LGHDT, CDR2 YNNKEL (reference sequence). The V segment lost 4 bases and the J segment 6 bases; nucleotides outside the gene matches: 5. CDR3 DNA: TGTGCCAGCAGCCCGACAGGGGGCGGGAAGACCCAGTACTTC. It specifies CASSPTGGGKTQYF.

The chain employs TRBV11-2 and TRBJ1-1; D is undetermined. Trimming left V 3 bases short and J 3 bases short, with 20 bases between. The CDR3 sequence is 17 residues long. CDR1 and CDR2 from the germline V gene are SGHAT and FQNNGV. The CDR3 protein is CASSFSLVSSRDTEAFF. The CDR3 nucleotides are TGTGCCAGCAGCTTCAGCTTAGTGTCCTCGAGGGACACTGAAGCTTTCTTT.

J is TRBJ1-5 and V is TRBV5-8, with 7 bases aligning to TRBD1. There are 16 residues in the CDR3. Germline-derived CDR1 and CDR2 are SGHTS and YDEGEE. V was pared by 3 bases and J by 0 bases, with 6 bases of the junction left unmatched. Written as DNA, the CDR3 is TGTGCCAGCAGCTCGTGGACAGGTGATAGCAATCAGCCCCAGCATTTT. Its protein is CASSSWTGDSNQPQHF.

The rearrangement links TRBV7-9 to TRBJ2-5; perhaps TRBD2 as D (6 bases). Between the trimmed V and J ends, which lost 5 bases and 4 bases, there was a span of 20 bases. The CDR3 spans 16 residues. Looked up from germline, CDR1 is SEHNR and CDR2 is FQNEAQ (reference sequence). The CDR3 spells CASSPRSGGAGETQYF. The DNA of the CDR3 is TGTGCCAGCAGCCCCCGCTCTGGAGGGGCGGGAGAGACCCAGTACTTC.

V is TRBV18 and J is TRBJ1-2; D might be TRBD1 (6 bases). Germline V lookup: CDR1 KGHSH, CDR2 LQKENI. This CDR3 region has 17 residues. The V and J ends lost 3 bases and 4 bases respectively, with 21 bases between them. The CDR3 spells CASSPRPIQDSPYGYTF. The CDR3 region has the DNA TGTGCCAGCTCACCGAGGCCAATACAGGACAGCCCCTATGGCTACACCTTC.

This clone was detected a few times. The gene calls are TRBV15 and TRBJ2-5, with a possible D match to TRBD2 (6 bases). V lost 6 bases, J lost 3 bases, and 8 bases lay in between. The CDR3 has 12 residues. The germline V gene encodes CDR1 LNHNV and CDR2 YYDKDF (reference sequence). In DNA form, the CDR3 reads TGTGCCACCAGTACTAGCAAAGAGACCCAGTACTTC. Translating it yields CATSTSKETQYF.

The chain recombines TRBV6-5 with TRBJ2-7; maybe TRBD1 (5 bases). CDR3 length equals 14 residues. The V end lost 6 bases, the J end lost 0 bases, and 12 bases lay between the germline ends. Germline V gene data show CDR1 as MNHEY and CDR2 as SVGAGI. The CDR3 sequence is CASRQWGVSYEQYF. The CDR3 DNA reads as TGTGCCAGCAGGCAGTGGGGCGTCTCCTACGAGCAGTACTTC.

The rearrangement links TRBV4-1 to TRBJ2-2, with 9 bases that match TRBD1. The CDR3 totals 16 residues. Looked up from germline, CDR1 is MGHRA and CDR2 is YSYEKL. The junction had 7 bases not matched to a gene; V was cut back by 4 bases and J by 4 bases. The CDR3 protein is CASSPTGGGITGELFF. For the CDR3, the DNA is TGCGCCAGCAGCCCCACAGGGGGCGGGATCACCGGGGAGCTGTTTTTT.

The rearrangement joins TRBV5-4 to TRBJ2-7; 9 nucleotides line up with TRBD1. Trimming cost V 4 bases and J 4 bases; bases outside gene matches: 9. Per the germline V gene, CDR1 is SGHNT and CDR2 is YYREEE (reference sequence). This CDR3 spans 15 amino acids. CDR3 residues: CASSPRGTGTYEQYF. The CDR3 DNA follows: TGTGCCAGCAGCCCGCGCGGGACAGGGACTTACGAGCAGTACTTC.

The chain links TRBV2 to TRBJ2-3, with a weak D call TRBD1 (5 bases). The ends were cut back, 8 bases at V and 6 bases at J, with 15 bases in the middle. The CDR3 totals 13 residues. Germline V CDR1 and CDR2: SNHLY, FYNNEI. The CDR3 reads CASQDTAPDTQYF. CDR3 DNA: TGTGCCAGCCAGGACACGGCCCCCGATACGCAGTATTTT.

V usage is TRBV10-3 and J usage is TRBJ2-7; D is perhaps TRBD2 (6 bases). This CDR3 is built from 16 residues. The germline CDR1 and CDR2 sequences are ENHRY and SYGVKD. Trimming removed 2 bases from V and 2 bases from J, with 16 bases in between. The CDR3 sequence is CAISETKLAFTYEQYF. CDR3 nucleotides: TGTGCCATCAGTGAGACTAAACTAGCTTTCACCTACGAGCAGTACTTC.

This rearrangement joins TRBV27 to TRBJ2-2; no reliable D call. CDR3 length: 15 amino acids. Germline CDR1 reads MNHEY; CDR2 reads SMNVEV (reference sequence). V was shortened by 0 bases and J by 5 bases, with 10 bases between the two germline ends. The CDR3 bases are TGTGCCAGCAGTTTATCCCCCCGGCGGACCGGGGAGCTGTTTTTT. The encoded protein is CASSLSPRRTGELFF.